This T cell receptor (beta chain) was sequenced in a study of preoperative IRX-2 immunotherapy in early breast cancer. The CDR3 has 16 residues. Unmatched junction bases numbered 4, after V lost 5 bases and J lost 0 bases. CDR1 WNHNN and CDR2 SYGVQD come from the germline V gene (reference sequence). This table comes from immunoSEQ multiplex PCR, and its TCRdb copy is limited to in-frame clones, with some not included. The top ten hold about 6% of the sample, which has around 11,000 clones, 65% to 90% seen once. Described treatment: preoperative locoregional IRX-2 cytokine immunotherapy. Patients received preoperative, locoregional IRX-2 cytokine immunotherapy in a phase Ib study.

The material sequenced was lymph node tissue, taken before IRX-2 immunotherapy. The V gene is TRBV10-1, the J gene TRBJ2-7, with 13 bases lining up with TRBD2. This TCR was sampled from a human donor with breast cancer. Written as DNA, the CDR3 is TGCGCCAGCAGTACGGGACTAGCGGGAAGCTCCTACGAGCAGTACTTC. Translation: CASSTGLAGSSYEQYF.